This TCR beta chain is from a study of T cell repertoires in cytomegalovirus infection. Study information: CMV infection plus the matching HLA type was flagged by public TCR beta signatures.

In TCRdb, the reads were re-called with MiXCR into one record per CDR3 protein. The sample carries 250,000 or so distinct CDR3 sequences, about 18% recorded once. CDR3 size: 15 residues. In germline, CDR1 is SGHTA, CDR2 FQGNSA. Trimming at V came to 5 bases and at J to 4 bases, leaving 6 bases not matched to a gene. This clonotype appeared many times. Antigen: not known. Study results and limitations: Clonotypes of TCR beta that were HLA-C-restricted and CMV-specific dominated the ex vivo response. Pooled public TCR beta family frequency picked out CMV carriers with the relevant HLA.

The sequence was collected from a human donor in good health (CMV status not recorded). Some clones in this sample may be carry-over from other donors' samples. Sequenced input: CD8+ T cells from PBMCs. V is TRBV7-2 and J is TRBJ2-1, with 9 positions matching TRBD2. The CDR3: CASSPGTSTYNEQFF. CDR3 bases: TGTGCCAGCAGCCCCGGGACTAGCACTTACAATGAGCAGTTCTTC.